The T cell receptor (beta chain) described here comes from a study of T-cell memory formation after mild COVID-19. Study overall: TCR clusters showed largely donor specificity.

This clonotype was seen a handful of times. The germline V gene has CDR1 LNHNV and CDR2 YYDKDF (reference sequence). This CDR3 has 15 amino acids. V gave up 1 base and J gave up 2 bases, with 10 bases separating them. TCRdb used MiXCR to reprocess the 5' RACE reads, holding one entry per CDR3 protein. Of hundreds of thousands of distinct CDR3 sequences listed, about 20% are singletons. This receptor was obtained from an adult woman who had mild COVID-19 (a few samples of this study predate the infection). Cell type and time point are not known. The sample was PBMCs or a T cell subset sorted from them (not recorded which). The chain carries TRBV15 and TRBJ2-3; D unclear. CDR3 sequence (DNA): TGTGCCACCAGCAGAGCGGGCGTCTTCACAGATACGCAGTATTTT. Its translation: CATSRAGVFTDTQYF.